The clone carrying this T cell receptor beta chain was counted at least ten times. Its antigen is still unknown. Time point of the sample: pre-sensitization, week 0. Noted treatment: therapeutic diphenylcyclopropenone sensitization with weekly scalp DPC. This sample was included in a study of human T cells and chemical hapten exposure. About the study: TCR yields differed between samples (mainly from small differences in pooled library volume).

Each CDR3 protein gets one entry after TCRdb re-called the RACE reads with MiXCR. In the table there are over 300,000 distinct CDR3 sequences, roughly 5% of which are singletons. Trimming removed 1 base from V and 0 bases from J, with 8 bases in between. Germline assignment: CDR1 SGHTA and CDR2 FQGNSA. CDR3 size: 15 residues. Study observations and caveats: It was expanded TCRs that formed significantly more large CDR3 similarity clusters than controls did.

J is TRBJ2-3 and V is TRBV7-2; D is ambiguous. This TCR came from a woman between 45 and 60 years old with alopecia areata. Some clones in this sample may be carry-over from other donors' samples. This material consisted of whole blood, taken in connection with sensitization to the hapten diphenylcyclopropenone (DPC). CDR3 sequence reads: CASSLDGVSTDTQYF. In DNA, the CDR3 is TGTGCCAGCAGCTTAGATGGGGTTAGCACAGATACGCAGTATTTT.